This T cell receptor beta chain came from a study of glioma-infiltrating T cells. Study conclusions and caveats: Only very few CDR3 sequences appeared in both tissue and blood. Tissue-blood divergence was below expectation in non-neoplastic patients, above in gliomas.

Using RNA template, CDR3s of TCR alpha and beta were amplified with iRepertoire arm-PCR. Input was about 85-450 ng of tissue mRNA or PBMC total RNA. From the multiplex PCR reads, TCRdb called clonotypes with MiXCR, one entry per CDR3 protein. The sample includes more than 110,000 distinct CDR3 sequences, about 39% seen only once; the top ten take about 18%. This clonotype came up a few times. Antigen: not known. Germline loops: CDR1 MDHEN, CDR2 SYDVKM. This CDR3 has 17 residues. J was trimmed by 4 bases and V by 4 bases; bases with no gene match: 10. The chain uses TRBV28 and TRBJ2-3; the match to TRBD2 covers 11 bases. This sequence originates from a human donor with low-grade glioma or glioblastoma, undergoing nonglioma brain surgery, or in good health (not recorded which). The sequencing sample was made of glioma tissue, nonneoplastic brain tissue, or PBMCs (not recorded which). CDR3 loop: CASSSPLSGRASDTQYF. In DNA, the CDR3 is TGTGCCAGCAGTTCACCCCTTAGCGGGAGGGCCTCAGATACGCAGTATTTT.